This T cell receptor beta chain was found in a study of T cell changes during pregnancy in multiple sclerosis. V gave up 0 bases and J gave up 5 bases, with 2 bases separating them. The CDR3 runs 11 residues. Germline V CDR1 and CDR2: SGHDT, YYEEEE. Assay used: immunoSEQ multiplex PCR; TCRdb lists only in-frame clones, some missing. The repertoire holds 50,000 to 60,000 clones, around 90% seen once, with 0.25% to 0.3% in the top ten. The sequence derives from a female donor with multiple sclerosis, enrolled in a pregnancy study. Sequencing was performed on CD4+ T cells from peripheral blood mononuclear cells, taken in the second trimester of pregnancy. The chain links TRBV5-6 to TRBJ2-5; D is unresolved. The CDR3 DNA follows: TGTGCCAGCAGCTTGGCGGAGACCCAGTACTTC. This codes for CASSLAETQYF.